This TCR beta chain emerged from a study of blood T cell repertoires in COVID-19. This clone has a count of ten or more. In the original processing: From reference gene primer amplification, estimates of nucleated cell counts were derived. This table comes from immunoSEQ multiplex PCR, and its TCRdb copy is limited to in-frame clones, with some not included. The DNA gave D and trimming, while V, J and clone size come from that table. This table holds about 180,000 clones, over 80% found once. This CDR3 is 14 amino acids long. The V gene's germline CDR1 is MNHEY and CDR2 SMNVEV (reference sequence). The ends lost 5 bases at V and 4 bases at J; junction bases unmatched: 5.

The clonotype originates from a woman between 65 and 79 years old with acute or convalescent COVID-19. The V gene is TRBV27, the J gene TRBJ2-7, with 10 bases matching TRBD2. Sequenced material: peripheral blood. CDR3 in DNA: TGTGCCAGCAGTATTAGCGGGGGGTTATACGAGCAGTACTTC. Protein sequence: CASSISGGLYEQYF.